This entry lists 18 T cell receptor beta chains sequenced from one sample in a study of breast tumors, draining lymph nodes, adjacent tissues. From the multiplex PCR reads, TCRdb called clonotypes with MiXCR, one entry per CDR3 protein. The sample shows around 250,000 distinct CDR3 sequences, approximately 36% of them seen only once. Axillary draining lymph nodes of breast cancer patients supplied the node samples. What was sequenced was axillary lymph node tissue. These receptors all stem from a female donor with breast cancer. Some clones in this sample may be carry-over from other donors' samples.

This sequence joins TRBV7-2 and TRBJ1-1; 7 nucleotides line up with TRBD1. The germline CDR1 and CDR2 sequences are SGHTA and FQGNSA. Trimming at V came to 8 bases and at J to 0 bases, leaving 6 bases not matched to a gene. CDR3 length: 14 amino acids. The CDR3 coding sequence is TGTGCCAGCCGCGCCGGGACAGTGAACACTGAAGCTTTCTTT. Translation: CASRAGTVNTEAFF.

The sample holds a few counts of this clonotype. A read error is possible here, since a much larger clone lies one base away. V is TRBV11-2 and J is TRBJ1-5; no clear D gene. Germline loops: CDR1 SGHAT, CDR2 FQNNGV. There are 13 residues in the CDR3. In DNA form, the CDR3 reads TGTGCCAGCAGCTTTGGGGTTAATCCGCCCCAGCATTTT. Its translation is CASSFGVNPPQHF.

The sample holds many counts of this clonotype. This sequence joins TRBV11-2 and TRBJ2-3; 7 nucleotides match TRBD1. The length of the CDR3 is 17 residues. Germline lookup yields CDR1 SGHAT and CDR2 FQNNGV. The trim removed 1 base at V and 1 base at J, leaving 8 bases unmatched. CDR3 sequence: CASSLGFGQGGTDTQYF. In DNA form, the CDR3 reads TGTGCCAGCAGCTTAGGATTCGGCCAGGGGGGCACAGATACGCAGTATTTT.

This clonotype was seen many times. CDR3: CASSMKDRALTPYEQYF. The CDR3 DNA reads as TGTGCCAGTAGTATGAAGGACAGGGCCCTAACCCCTTACGAGCAGTACTTC. The chain recombines TRBV19 with TRBJ2-7, with 8 bases that match TRBD1. CDR1 is LNHDA and CDR2 is SQIVND in the germline V gene (reference sequence). The CDR3 has 17 amino acids. With 3 bases clipped from V and 4 bases from J, the junction kept 14 bases outside the gene matches.

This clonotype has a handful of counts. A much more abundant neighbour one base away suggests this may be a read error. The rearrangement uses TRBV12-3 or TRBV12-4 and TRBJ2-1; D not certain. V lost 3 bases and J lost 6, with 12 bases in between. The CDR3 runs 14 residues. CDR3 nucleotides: TGTGCCAGCAGTTTCGGTCTCCAGGTCAATGAGCAGTTCTTC. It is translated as CASSFGLQVNEQFF.

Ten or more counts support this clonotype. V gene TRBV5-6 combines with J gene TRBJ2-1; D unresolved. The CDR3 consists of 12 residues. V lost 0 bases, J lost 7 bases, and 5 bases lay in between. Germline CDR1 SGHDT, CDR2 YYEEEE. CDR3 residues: CASSLAQNEQFF. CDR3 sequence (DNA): TGTGCCAGCAGCTTGGCGCAGAATGAGCAGTTCTTC.

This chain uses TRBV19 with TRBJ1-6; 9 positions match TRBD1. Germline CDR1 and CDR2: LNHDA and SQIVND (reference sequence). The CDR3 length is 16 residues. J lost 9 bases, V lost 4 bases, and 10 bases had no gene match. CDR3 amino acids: CASSRSGTGRFSPLHF. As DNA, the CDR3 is TGTGCCAGTAGTAGATCCGGGACAGGGAGGTTTTCACCCCTCCACTTT.

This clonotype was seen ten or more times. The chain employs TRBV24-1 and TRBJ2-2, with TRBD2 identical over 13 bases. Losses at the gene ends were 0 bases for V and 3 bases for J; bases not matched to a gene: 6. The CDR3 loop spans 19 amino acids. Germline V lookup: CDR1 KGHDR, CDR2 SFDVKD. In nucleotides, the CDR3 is TGTGCCACCAGTGATTTGGGGACTAGCGGGAAAAGAGACACCGGGGAGCTGTTTTTT. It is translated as CATSDLGTSGKRDTGELFF.

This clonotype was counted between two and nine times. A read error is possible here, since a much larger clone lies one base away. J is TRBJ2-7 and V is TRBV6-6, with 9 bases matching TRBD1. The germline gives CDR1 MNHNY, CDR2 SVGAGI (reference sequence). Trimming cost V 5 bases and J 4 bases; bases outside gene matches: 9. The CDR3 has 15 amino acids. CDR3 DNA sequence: TGTGCCAGCAGTCACAGGGGGCAGGAACTATACGAGCAGTACTTC. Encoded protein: CASSHRGQELYEQYF.

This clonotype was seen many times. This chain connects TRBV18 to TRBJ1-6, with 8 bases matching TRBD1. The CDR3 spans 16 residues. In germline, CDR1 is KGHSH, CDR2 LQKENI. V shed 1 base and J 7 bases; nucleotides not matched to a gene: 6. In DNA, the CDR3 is TGTGCCAGCTCACCACGGCAGGGGGCTTCGAATTCACCCCTCCACTTT. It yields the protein CASSPRQGASNSPLHF.

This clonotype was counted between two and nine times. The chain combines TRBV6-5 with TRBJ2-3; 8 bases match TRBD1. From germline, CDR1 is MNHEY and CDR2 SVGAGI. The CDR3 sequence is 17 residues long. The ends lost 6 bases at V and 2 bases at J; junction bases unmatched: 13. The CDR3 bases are TGTGCCAGCAGCCCACCCCGGGGGCAGGGGGCCACAGATACGCAGTATTTT. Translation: CASSPPRGQGATDTQYF.

The CDR3 nucleotides are TGTGCCAGCAGGGGACCCGGGACACTCAAAAACATTCAGTACTTC. Translated, it gives CASRGPGTLKNIQYF. The chain joins TRBV7-2 to TRBJ2-4, with a weak D call TRBD1 (6 bases). V lost 6 bases and J 3 bases, leaving 15 bases between the germline ends. This CDR3 is built from 15 residues. Germline CDR1 and CDR2: SGHTA and FQGNSA.

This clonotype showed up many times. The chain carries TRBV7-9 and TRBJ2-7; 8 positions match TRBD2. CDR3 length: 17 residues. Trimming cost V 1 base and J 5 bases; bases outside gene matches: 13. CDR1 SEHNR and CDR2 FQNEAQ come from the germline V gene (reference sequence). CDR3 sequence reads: CASSLGPLGAGVNEQYF. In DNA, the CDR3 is TGTGCCAGCAGCTTAGGTCCACTAGGAGCGGGAGTGAACGAGCAGTACTTC.

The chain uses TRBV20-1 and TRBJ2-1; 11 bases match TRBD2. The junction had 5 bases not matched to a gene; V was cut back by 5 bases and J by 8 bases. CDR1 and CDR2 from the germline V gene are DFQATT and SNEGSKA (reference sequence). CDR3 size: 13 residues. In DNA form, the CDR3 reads TGCAGTGCTCGACTAGCGGGACCCCATGAGCAGTTCTTC. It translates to CSARLAGPHEQFF.

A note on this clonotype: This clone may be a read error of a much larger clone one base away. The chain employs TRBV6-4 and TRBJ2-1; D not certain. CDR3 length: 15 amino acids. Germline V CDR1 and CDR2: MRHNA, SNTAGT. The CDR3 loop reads CASSDAEDGRNGQFF. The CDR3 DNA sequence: TGTGCCAGCAGTGACGCGGAAGACGGGCGAAATGGGCAGTTCTTC.

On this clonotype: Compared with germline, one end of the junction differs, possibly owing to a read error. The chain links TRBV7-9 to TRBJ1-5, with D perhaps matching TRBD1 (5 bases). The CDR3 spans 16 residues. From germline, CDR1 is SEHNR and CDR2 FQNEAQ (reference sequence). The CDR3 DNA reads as TGTGCCAGCAGCTTAGACCAGGGTTTAACAATCAGCCCCCGCATTTTT. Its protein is CASSLDQGLTISPRIF.

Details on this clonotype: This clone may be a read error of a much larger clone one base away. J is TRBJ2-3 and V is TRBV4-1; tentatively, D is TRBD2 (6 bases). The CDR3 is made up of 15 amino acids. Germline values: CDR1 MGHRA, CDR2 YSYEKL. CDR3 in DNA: TGCGCCAGCAATCACCCTTGGAGGGAGCCAGATGCGCAGTATTTT. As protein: CASNHPWREPDAQYF.

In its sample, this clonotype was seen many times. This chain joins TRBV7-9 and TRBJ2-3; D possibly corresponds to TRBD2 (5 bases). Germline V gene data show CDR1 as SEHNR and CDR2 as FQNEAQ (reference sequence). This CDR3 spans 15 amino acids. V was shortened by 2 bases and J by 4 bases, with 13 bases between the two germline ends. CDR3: CASSLPPPLADTQYF. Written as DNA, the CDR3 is TGTGCCAGCAGCTTACCCCCCCCACTAGCAGATACGCAGTATTTT.